The entry below gives a single TCR beta chain sequence along with its context. As yet, its antigen is unknown. The CDR3 sequence is 16 residues long. Trimming cost V 4 bases and J 1 base, with 14 bases left between them. CDR1 is SGHVS and CDR2 is FQNEAQ in the germline V gene. The record originates from a study of CD4 T cells in relation to SARS-CoV-2 and coronaviruses. About the study: PBMCs were cultured with antigen for nine to ten days before TCR beta sequencing. No peptide or an HIV-1 Nef peptide pool served as negative control.

Profiling relied on immunoSEQ multiplex PCR, and the TCRdb table lists in-frame clones only, not all of them. The data hold about 26,000 clones, with roughly 81% observed a single time. Before the COVID-19 pandemic, during about 2010-2019, CD4+ T cells were taken from unexposed donors. Isolation of CD4+ T cells took place after roughly nine days in culture. PBMCs were plated at fewer than 2.5 million per well in IL-2-containing medium. Half the medium was replaced with IL-2 medium on days 3 and 7. The clonotype comes from a human donor in good health. This chain links TRBV7-8 with TRBJ2-1; D unclear. Sequencing was carried out using CD4+ T cells from PBMCs, cultured in vitro. CDR3 nucleotides: TGTGCCAGCAGCTCAACCCAAGGCGGATCCTACAATGAGCAGTTCTTC. It is translated as CASSSTQGGSYNEQFF.